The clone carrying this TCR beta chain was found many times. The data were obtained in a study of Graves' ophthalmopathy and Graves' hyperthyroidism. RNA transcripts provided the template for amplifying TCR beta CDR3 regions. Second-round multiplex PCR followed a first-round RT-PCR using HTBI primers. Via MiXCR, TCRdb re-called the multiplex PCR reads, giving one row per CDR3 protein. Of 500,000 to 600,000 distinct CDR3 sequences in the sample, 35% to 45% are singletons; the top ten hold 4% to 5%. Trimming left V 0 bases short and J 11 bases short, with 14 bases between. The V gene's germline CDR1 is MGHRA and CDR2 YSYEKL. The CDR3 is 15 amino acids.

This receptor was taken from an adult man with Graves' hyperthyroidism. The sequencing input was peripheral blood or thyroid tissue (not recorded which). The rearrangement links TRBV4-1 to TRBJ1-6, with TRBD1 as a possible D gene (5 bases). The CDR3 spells CASSQDVGGSAPLHF. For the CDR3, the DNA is TGCGCCAGCAGCCAAGATGTCGGGGGTTCGGCACCCCTCCACTTT.